The sequence of this T cell receptor beta chain was determined in a study of response to subunit inactivated influenza vaccine. Regarding the study as a whole: The authors proposed limited new T cell recruitment per seasonal influenza vaccination.

Each CDR3 protein gets one entry after TCRdb re-called the RT-PCR reads with MiXCR. The table shows about 480,000 distinct CDR3 sequences, with about a tenth occurring only once. Concerning this clonotype: The antigen remains unidentified. Germline and junction disagree at one end, which may indicate a read error.

The CDR3 has 14 amino acids. CDR1 is MNHNS, CDR2 SASEGT, per germline. The sample here was PBMCs from blood, taken about 40 days after vaccination. The J gene is TRBJ2-7, the V gene TRBV6-1; weak D call: TRBD1 (6 bases). The TCR was taken from a man aged 45-65 years who received an inactivated influenza vaccine. DNA for the CDR3: TGTGCCTGTCAGCCGGGACAAAGCTCCTACGAGCAGCACTTC. Its protein product is CACQPGQSSYEQHF.